The present T cell receptor (beta chain) was sequenced within a study of OX40 agonist ivuxolimab in advanced cancers. Regarding the complete study: Ivuxolimab was an agonistic, fully human IgG2 monoclonal antibody directed against OX40 (CD134), a costimulatory receptor. Intravenous ivuxolimab was administered to patients every 2 weeks at six dose levels: 0.01, 0.1, 0.3, 1.5, 3 and 10 mg/kg. Among the roughly 54 dose-escalation patients, around 19 had hepatocellular carcinoma, approximately 15 melanoma, 9 renal cell carcinoma and 9 head and neck cancer. The dose-escalation cohort was 82.7% male with a mean age of roughly 62 years, ranging from about 20 to 85. Prior anti-PD-1, anti-PD-L1 or anti-CTLA-4 therapy was permitted, and 40% of dose-escalation patients had received checkpoint inhibitors. Three dose-escalation patients achieved partial responses, one with hepatocellular carcinoma and two with cutaneous melanoma. Peripheral TCRbeta sequencing aimed to test whether ivuxolimab altered TCR sequence diversity and caused clonal T-cell expansion. The paper describes the monotherapy dose-escalation part (N ≈ 49 patients) of the phase I trial of ivuxolimab.

The CDR3 measures 16 amino acids from cysteine to phenylalanine. This entry keeps only the CDR3 DNA: 48 bases, framed from base 1. Trimming accounts for 0 bases at V and 0 bases at J, while the number of junction bases matched to no gene is 5. According to the germline V gene (reference sequence), CDR1 reads SGHNT and CDR2 reads YYREEE. Worth noting for this clone: Its antigen is still unknown. One base away there is no much larger clone; base qualities are not given.

What the research found in general, with its limitations: Low levels of normalized T-cell clonal expansion were also seen in some nonresponding patients. At doses of 0.1 to 3.0 mg/kg, clonal expansion of both CD4+ and CD8+ blood T cells was observed from baseline to week 6. The antigen specificity of the clonally expanded peripheral T cells was not determined. In partial responders in the 0.1-3.0 mg/kg groups, normalized peripheral clonal expansion was found to be among the lowest, especially among CD8+ T cells. After ivuxolimab, more expanded clones were found on average in CD8+ T cells than in CD4+ T cells.

Genomic DNA was extracted from sorted cells for sequencing of the TCRbeta CDR3 region. The immunoSEQ Assay was used for sequencing of TCRbeta CDR3 regions. The immuneACCESS repertoire file appears here via TCRdb, limited to in-frame rearrangements. These files lack a portion of the clones; in checked studies, under half of the deficit traces to unresolved V genes, and the cause of the others is not known. The sample includes fewer than 90,000 clones, with roughly nine tenths observed a single time. 1.5% to 2% of the sample lies in the top ten. The trial excluded patients who had a history of autoimmune disease or were on systemic immunosuppression. In every dose cohort, peripheral blood was drawn for TCR sequencing at baseline, cycle 4 day 1, and cycle 7 day 1. Samples came from an open-label, multicenter, first-in-human phase I dose-escalation trial of ivuxolimab. Adults with locally advanced or metastatic head and neck squamous cell, hepatocellular, melanoma or renal cell carcinoma were enrolled in the trial. Before TCR sequencing, CD4+ T cells and CD8+ T cells were sorted from peripheral blood as separate populations.

Here the chain combines TRBV5-4 and TRBJ1-1; 7 junctional bases match TRBD1. This TCR was sampled from an adult with an advanced solid tumor such as melanoma, head and neck, liver or kidney cancer. Sequenced material: CD4+ or CD8+ T cells sorted from blood, taken in a trial of the OX40 agonist ivuxolimab. This receptor has the CDR3 CASSLGQGVMNTEAFF. The nucleotides are TGTGCCAGCAGCTTGGGTCAGGGGGTGATGAACACTGAAGCTTTCTTT.